This T cell receptor beta chain was identified in a study of T cells after yellow fever vaccination. Germline loops: CDR1 DFQATT, CDR2 SNEGSKA (reference sequence). There are 14 residues in the CDR3. UMIs and a universal primer site were added when TCR cDNA was made by 5'RACE template switching. Via MiXCR, TCRdb re-called the 5' RACE reads, giving one row per CDR3 protein. The sample includes 400,000 or so distinct CDR3 sequences, more than 9% seen only once; the top ten take around 18%. This clonotype has a handful of counts. Sequence at one end of the junction differs from germline and may be a read error.

This sequence joins TRBV20-1 and TRBJ2-5, with 8 bases lining up with TRBD1. The source is a man aged 18 to 30 who received the YFV17D yellow fever vaccine. The sequenced sample was PBMCs, obtained on the day of the first yellow fever vaccination. The CDR3 DNA sequence: TGCAGTGCTCGAGACAGGGGATTTCGAGAGACCCAGTACTTC. Amino acids: CSARDRGFRETQYF.